This TCR beta chain was profiled in a study of blood T cell repertoires in COVID-19 (TCRdb year 2020). In terms of the full investigation: Collaborator samples came from the United States, Italy and Spain and covered acute and convalescent phases of COVID-19. The prospective study material was composed of cDNA or gDNA derived from T cells, B-cell-depleted T cells, or PBMCs. The samples were drawn from two sources: the first 160 participants of the ongoing ImmuneRACE study, and 1,254 subjects contributed by 6 global collaborators. The repertoires were released in a freely available public database meant as a resource for research on the immune response to SARS-CoV-2. Where HLA class I and class II types were available, the types were taken from metadata supplied by the sample provider, not from assay-based typing. Deeply sampled blood TCRbeta repertoires from subjects exposed to, actively infected with, or recovered from COVID-19 were included in the dataset. Nearly every sample came with metadata listing a de-identified subject ID, COVID-19 status, age in years and sex.

The immunoSEQ Assay, a bias-controlled multiplex PCR, was used to amplify TCRbeta CDR3 regions from genomic DNA. From the authors' description of their analysis: The number of nucleated cells in each sample was estimated from the amplification of reference gene primers within the assay. To quantify the absolute abundance of each unique TCRbeta CDR3 rearrangement, sequence reads were collapsed and filtered. For each sample, productive Simpson clonality was calculated as the square root of Simpson's diversity index over productive rearrangements. This is the immuneACCESS table as TCRdb keeps it, with only in-frame sequences that have V and J called. A part of the clones is gone; compared with another copy, unresolved V genes explain less than half, and the rest is unexplained. The DNA gave D and trimming, while V, J and clone size come from that table. This sample gives around 300,000 clones in total; around 90% of them show up just once. The ten largest account for around 1.7% of the sample.

Participants in the prospective study were enrolled through a virtual design, were aged about 18 to 89 years, and lived in some 24 United States geographic areas. In the prospective study, participants were assigned to cohorts based on the clinical history participants reported in a screening survey and a study questionnaire. Recovered participants in ImmuneRACE Cohort 3 were defined by two consecutive negative NP/OP PCR tests, clearance by a healthcare professional, or resolution of symptoms. In the prospective study, whole blood, serum and a nasopharyngeal or oropharyngeal swab were collected from each participant by mobile phlebotomists. Prospective study participants could optionally give additional blood draws and questionnaires over an approximately 2-month period. Blood samples from the prospective study were shipped frozen or at room temperature prior to DNA extraction. CDR1 SGHVS and CDR2 FNYEAQ were looked up in the germline V gene. V and J lose 2 bases and 0 bases, and a span of 11 bases separates them. Its CDR3 holds 16 amino acids, cysteine through phenylalanine. Only CDR3 DNA remains: 48 bases, in frame from the first base.

Details on this clone: Its antigen has not been determined. Base qualities are not at hand, and no much larger clone is one base apart.

Overall study outcomes, separate from this receptor: Clinical and demographic metadata were provided uncurated, with the amount varying by source and participant.

The TCR was taken from a woman aged 40 to 50 who had recovered from COVID-19. The rearrangement joined TRBV7-6 to TRBJ2-1; TRBD2 might be the D gene, on 6 matching bases. Sequencing was carried out using PBMCs or T cells enriched from blood (not recorded which). The DNA reads TGTGCCAGCAGCTTATTGCGGGGATTCTCCTACAATGAGCAGTTCTTC. The translation is CASSLLRGFSYNEQFF.